Listed below are T cell receptor beta chains from one sample, sequenced in a study of identical twins. TCRdb reprocessed the 5' RACE reads with MiXCR, giving one entry per CDR3 protein. The sample lists fewer than 550,000 distinct CDR3 sequences, approximately 14% occurring once. The same sample was also studied in work on yellow fever vaccine responses in identical twins.

Input material: CD4+ T cells sorted from blood. The receptors derive from a young woman in good health. CDR3s include the opening cysteine and the closing phenylalanine or tryptophan. D genes are given only for firm matches. A row's size may be missing; if present it is once, few, many or a size class.

v_call: TRBV5-7
clone_size: many
j_call: TRBJ1-5
d_call: -
cdr3_nt: TGTGCCAGCAGCCATAGTGGGGGCTGCAATCAGCCCCAGCATTTT
cdr3_aa: CASSHSGGCNQPQHF

v_call: TRBV19
clone_size: -
j_call: TRBJ2-7
d_call: TRBD1
cdr3_nt: TGTGCCAGCCGTACCGGGACAGGGGTGGGAGAGCAGTACTTC
cdr3_aa: CASRTGTGVGEQYF

v_call: TRBV6-6
clone_size: -
j_call: TRBJ2-5
d_call: -
cdr3_nt: TGTGCCAGCAGTTACTTGGGGCTGGAGACCCAGTACTTC
cdr3_aa: CASSYLGLETQYF

v_call: TRBV4-1
clone_size: -
j_call: TRBJ2-3
d_call: -
cdr3_nt: TGCGCCAGCAGCCTGACCCCGGGAACAAAGCAGTATTTT
cdr3_aa: CASSLTPGTKQYF

v_call: TRBV20-1
clone_size: few
j_call: TRBJ2-2
d_call: -
cdr3_nt: TGCAGTGCTAGGAGAGCGGACTCGAACACCGGGGAGCTGTTTTTT
cdr3_aa: CSARRADSNTGELFF

v_call: TRBV2
clone_size: few
j_call: TRBJ1-6
d_call: -
cdr3_nt: TGTGCCAGCAGTGAAAAACAGGGAAATAATTCACCCCTCCACTTT
cdr3_aa: CASSEKQGNNSPLHF

v_call: TRBV20-1
clone_size: many
j_call: TRBJ2-3
d_call: TRBD2
cdr3_nt: TGCAGTGCCCCGGAGCGCGGGGGTCAATCATCTTACACAGATACGCAGTATTTT
cdr3_aa: CSAPERGGQSSYTDTQYF

v_call: TRBV7-9
clone_size: -
j_call: TRBJ2-2
d_call: -
cdr3_nt: TGTGCCAGCAGCCCCGGCCGGTTGACGGGGACCGGGGAGCTGTTTTTT
cdr3_aa: CASSPGRLTGTGELFF

v_call: TRBV7-8
clone_size: many
j_call: TRBJ2-1
d_call: -
cdr3_nt: TGTGCCAGCAGCTTAGGGATTGGGGCGAACTCCTACAATGAGCAGTTCTTC
cdr3_aa: CASSLGIGANSYNEQFF

v_call: TRBV19
clone_size: -
j_call: TRBJ2-2
d_call: TRBD1
cdr3_nt: TGTGCCAGTAGACTTAGGACAGGGGCCCACAACACCGGGGAGCTGTTTTTT
cdr3_aa: CASRLRTGAHNTGELFF

v_call: TRBV6-2/TRBV6-3
clone_size: few
j_call: TRBJ1-5
d_call: -
cdr3_nt: TGTGCCAGCAGCCGTACAGGAAGCAATCAGCCCCAGCATTTT
cdr3_aa: CASSRTGSNQPQHF

v_call: TRBV24-1
clone_size: -
j_call: TRBJ2-6
d_call: -
cdr3_nt: TGTGCCACCAGTGATCCCGGACAGTACTCACCAAGCTCTGGGGCCAACGTCCTGACTTTC
cdr3_aa: CATSDPGQYSPSSGANVLTF

v_call: TRBV5-1
clone_size: few
j_call: TRBJ2-5
d_call: TRBD1
cdr3_nt: TGCGCCAGCAGCACGGACAGGAGCGAGACCCAGTACTTC
cdr3_aa: CASSTDRSETQYF

v_call: TRBV12-3/TRBV12-4
clone_size: -
j_call: TRBJ1-5
d_call: TRBD1
cdr3_nt: TGTGCCAGCAGGAGGCGAGGGGGCGCGCAACAGCCCCAGCATTTT
cdr3_aa: CASRRRGGAQQPQHF

v_call: TRBV11-2
clone_size: -
j_call: TRBJ2-7
d_call: -
cdr3_nt: TGTGCCAGCGGGCCGCCTGTGACCGGGATCTCCTACGAGCAGTACTTC
cdr3_aa: CASGPPVTGISYEQYF

v_call: TRBV2
clone_size: few
j_call: TRBJ2-7
d_call: -
cdr3_nt: TGTGCCAGCAGGAGGTACAGGGATTCCTACGAGCAGTACTTC
cdr3_aa: CASRRYRDSYEQYF

v_call: TRBV7-9
clone_size: many
j_call: TRBJ1-1
d_call: TRBD1
cdr3_nt: TGTGCCAGCAGCTCACAGGGGGGAGGTACTGAAGCTTTCTTT
cdr3_aa: CASSSQGGGTEAFF

v_call: TRBV12-3/TRBV12-4
clone_size: many
j_call: TRBJ2-4
d_call: -
cdr3_nt: TGTGCCAGCAGTTTAGGGCGGCAAAAAAACATTCAGTACTTC
cdr3_aa: CASSLGRQKNIQYF

v_call: TRBV29-1
clone_size: few
j_call: TRBJ2-3
d_call: TRBD1
cdr3_nt: TGCAGCGTTGAGGGGACAGGGGGGGATACGCAGTATTTT
cdr3_aa: CSVEGTGGDTQYF

v_call: TRBV12-3/TRBV12-4
clone_size: many
j_call: TRBJ1-1
d_call: -
cdr3_nt: TGTGCCAGCAGCCAGTTCCGGACCACTGAAGCTTTCTTT
cdr3_aa: CASSQFRTTEAFF

v_call: TRBV20-1
clone_size: few
j_call: TRBJ2-7
d_call: -
cdr3_nt: TGCAGTGCTAAAATTGGTAGCGGACCCTACGAGCAGTACTTC
cdr3_aa: CSAKIGSGPYEQYF

v_call: TRBV2
clone_size: many
j_call: TRBJ1-1
d_call: -
cdr3_nt: TGTGCCAGCCTCAGGAACACTGAAGCTTTCTTT
cdr3_aa: CASLRNTEAFF

v_call: TRBV5-1
clone_size: few
j_call: TRBJ1-2
d_call: -
cdr3_nt: TGCGCCAGCAGCTTCGGCAGCAACTATGGCTACACCTTC
cdr3_aa: CASSFGSNYGYTF

v_call: TRBV7-8
clone_size: few
j_call: TRBJ2-2
d_call: -
cdr3_nt: TGTGCCAGCAGCCACCACAGGGGAGGAAGCGCCGGGGAGCTGTTTTTT
cdr3_aa: CASSHHRGGSAGELFF

v_call: TRBV20-1
clone_size: -
j_call: TRBJ2-7
d_call: TRBD1
cdr3_nt: TGCAGTGCGGATTCAACCGGGACAGGGGTCTACGAGCAGTACTTC
cdr3_aa: CSADSTGTGVYEQYF

v_call: TRBV7-9
clone_size: -
j_call: TRBJ2-7
d_call: -
cdr3_nt: TGTGCCAGCAGCGCGGGGACTGTAAGCTCCTACGAGCAGTACTTC
cdr3_aa: CASSAGTVSSYEQYF

v_call: TRBV25-1
clone_size: -
j_call: TRBJ2-7
d_call: -
cdr3_nt: TGTGCCAGCAGGGCCCAAACTCGGGACGAGCAGTACTTC
cdr3_aa: CASRAQTRDEQYF

v_call: TRBV4-2
clone_size: -
j_call: TRBJ2-3
d_call: TRBD2
cdr3_nt: TGTGCCAGCAGCCAAGATTCCAGCGGGAGAACAGATACGCAGTATTTT
cdr3_aa: CASSQDSSGRTDTQYF

v_call: TRBV12-3/TRBV12-4
clone_size: many
j_call: TRBJ2-1
d_call: TRBD1
cdr3_nt: TGTGCCAGCAGTAAGGGGGCGAGCTCCTACAATGAGCAGTTCTTC
cdr3_aa: CASSKGASSYNEQFF

v_call: TRBV9
clone_size: few
j_call: TRBJ2-3
d_call: TRBD1
cdr3_nt: TGTGCCAGCGGCCGACAGGGGGCTCTTGTGGATACGCAGTATTTT
cdr3_aa: CASGRQGALVDTQYF